This T cell receptor (beta chain) was profiled in a study of T cell responses to AZD1222 COVID-19 vaccine. With respect to this clone: The antigen is unknown.

Trimming pared 3 bases from V and 0 bases from J, leaving 6 bases between. The germline CDR1 and CDR2 sequences are SGHVS and FQNEAQ. This CDR3 is 14 amino acids long. This table comes from immunoSEQ multiplex PCR, and its TCRdb copy is limited to in-frame clones, with some not included. There are about 150,000 clones in the sample; roughly 90% occur only once, and just under 2% lies in the top ten. General study findings and limits: Spike-specific TCR depth and breadth grew after two AZD1222 doses.

The sample in question was peripheral blood, obtained 28 days after the second AZD1222 dose. J is TRBJ1-3 and V is TRBV7-8; D unresolved. The origin of this receptor is an adult who received the AZD1222 COVID-19 vaccine. In nucleotides, the CDR3 is TGTGCCAGCAGCTTGGCCGCCTCTGGAAACACCATATATTTT. Protein product: CASSLAASGNTIYF.